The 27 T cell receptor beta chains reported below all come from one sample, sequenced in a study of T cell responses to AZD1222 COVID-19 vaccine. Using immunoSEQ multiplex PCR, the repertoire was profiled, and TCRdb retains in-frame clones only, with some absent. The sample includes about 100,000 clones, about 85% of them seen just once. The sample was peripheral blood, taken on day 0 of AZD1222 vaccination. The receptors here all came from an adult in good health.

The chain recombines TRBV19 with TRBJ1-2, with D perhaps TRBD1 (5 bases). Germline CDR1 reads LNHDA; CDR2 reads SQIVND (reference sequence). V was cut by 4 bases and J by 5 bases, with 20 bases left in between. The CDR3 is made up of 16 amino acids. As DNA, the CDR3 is TGTGCCAGTAGTAGGACAAGCCCCTCCGGGGGGTATGGCTACACCTTC. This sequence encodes CASSRTSPSGGYGYTF.

In DNA form, the CDR3 reads TGTGCCAGCACCTTGACAGTCAATCAGCCCCAGCATTTT. Translation gives CASTLTVNQPQHF. The chain links TRBV12-3 or TRBV12-4 to TRBJ1-5, with D possibly being TRBD1 (5 bases). The CDR3 loop spans 13 amino acids. V was cut by 7 bases and J by 3 bases, with 10 bases left in between.

The CDR3 coding sequence is TGTGCCAGCAGTTTTTCCCGCTCGGGTGGAGGGGCCAACGTCCTGACTTTC. It specifies CASSFSRSGGGANVLTF. The rearrangement uses TRBV6-2 or TRBV6-3 and TRBJ2-6; no definite D call. This CDR3 comprises 17 residues. Trimming removed 4 bases at V and 4 bases at J, with 17 bases between. Germline CDR1 and CDR2: MNHEY and SVGEGT.

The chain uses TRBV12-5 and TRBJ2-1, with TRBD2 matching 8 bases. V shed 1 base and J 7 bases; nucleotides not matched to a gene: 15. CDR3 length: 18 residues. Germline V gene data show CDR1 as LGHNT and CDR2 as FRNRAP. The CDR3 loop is CASGLALTQREKRNEQFF. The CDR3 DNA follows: TGTGCTAGTGGTTTGGCCCTCACCCAGCGGGAGAAAAGGAATGAGCAGTTCTTC. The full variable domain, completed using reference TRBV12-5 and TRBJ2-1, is DARVTQTPRHKVTEMGQEVTMRCQPILGHNTVFWYRQTMMQGLELLAYFRNRAPLDDSGMPKDRFSAEMPDATLATLKIQPSEPRDSAVYFCASGLALTQREKRNEQFFGPGTRLTVL.

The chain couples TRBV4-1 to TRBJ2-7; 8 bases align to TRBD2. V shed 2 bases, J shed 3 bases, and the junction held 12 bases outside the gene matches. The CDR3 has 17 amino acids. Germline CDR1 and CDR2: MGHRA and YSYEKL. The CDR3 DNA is TGCGCCAGCAGCCAACCCGTAGGCGGGAGGCCGCACTACGAGCAGTACTTC. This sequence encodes CASSQPVGGRPHYEQYF.

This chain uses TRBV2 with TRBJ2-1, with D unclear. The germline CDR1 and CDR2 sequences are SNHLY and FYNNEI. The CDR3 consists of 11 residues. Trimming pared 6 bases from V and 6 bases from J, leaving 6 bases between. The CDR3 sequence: CASRPRNEQFF. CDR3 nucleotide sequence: TGTGCCAGCAGGCCTCGCAATGAGCAGTTCTTC.

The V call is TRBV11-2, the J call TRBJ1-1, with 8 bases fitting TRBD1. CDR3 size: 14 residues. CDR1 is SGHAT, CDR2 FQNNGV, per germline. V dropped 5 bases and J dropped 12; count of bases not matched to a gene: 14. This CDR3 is CASSRGAGGLSPFF. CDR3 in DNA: TGTGCCAGCAGCCGCGGGGCAGGGGGCCTCTCTCCTTTCTTT.

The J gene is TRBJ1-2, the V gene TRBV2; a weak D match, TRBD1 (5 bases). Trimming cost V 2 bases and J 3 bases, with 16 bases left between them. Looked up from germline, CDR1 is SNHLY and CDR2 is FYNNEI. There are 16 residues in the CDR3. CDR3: CASSENLRVLDYGYTF. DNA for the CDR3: TGTGCCAGCAGTGAAAACCTCAGGGTTTTGGACTATGGCTACACCTTC. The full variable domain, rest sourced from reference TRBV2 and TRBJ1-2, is EPEVTQTPSHQVTQMGQEVILRCVPISNHLYFYWYRQILGQKVEFLVSFYNNEISEKSEIFDDQFSVERPDGSNFTLKIRSTKLEDSAMYFCASSENLRVLDYGYTFGSGTRLTVV.

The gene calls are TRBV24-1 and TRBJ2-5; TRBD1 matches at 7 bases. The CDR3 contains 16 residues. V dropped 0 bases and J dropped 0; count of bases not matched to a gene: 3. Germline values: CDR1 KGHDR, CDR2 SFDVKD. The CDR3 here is CATSDLQGDHQETQYF. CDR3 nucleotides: TGTGCCACCAGTGATTTGCAGGGGGATCACCAAGAGACCCAGTACTTC.

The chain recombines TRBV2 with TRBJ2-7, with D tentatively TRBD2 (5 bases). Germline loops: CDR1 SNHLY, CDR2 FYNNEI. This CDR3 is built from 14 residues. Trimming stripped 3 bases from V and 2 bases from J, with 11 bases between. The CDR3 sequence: CASSDVERAYEQYF. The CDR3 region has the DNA TGTGCCAGCAGTGATGTAGAGAGGGCCTACGAGCAGTACTTC.

The chain's CDR3 is CASSTVAGAAAEQYF. The CDR3 bases are TGTGCCAGCAGCACGGTAGCGGGAGCGGCGGCCGAGCAGTACTTC. This chain joins TRBV5-8 and TRBJ2-7; 9 bases align to TRBD2. The germline V gene has CDR1 SGHTS and CDR2 YDEGEE. The CDR3 is 15 residues long. Germline trimming cut 4 bases from V and 6 bases from J; bases unmatched to any gene: 11. The full variable domain, completed using reference TRBV5-8 and TRBJ2-7, is EAGVTQSPTHLIKTRGQQATLRCSPISGHTSVYWYQQALGLGLQFLLWYDEGEERNRGNFPPRFSGRQFPNYSSELNVNALELEDSALYLCASSTVAGAAAEQYFGPGTRLTVT.

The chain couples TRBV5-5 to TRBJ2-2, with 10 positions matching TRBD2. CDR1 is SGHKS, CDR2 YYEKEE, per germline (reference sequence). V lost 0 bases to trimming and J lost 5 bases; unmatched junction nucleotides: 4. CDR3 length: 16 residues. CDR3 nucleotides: TGTGCCAGCAGCTTGGCGCTAGCGGGGGTTACCGGGGAGCTGTTTTTT. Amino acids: CASSLALAGVTGELFF.

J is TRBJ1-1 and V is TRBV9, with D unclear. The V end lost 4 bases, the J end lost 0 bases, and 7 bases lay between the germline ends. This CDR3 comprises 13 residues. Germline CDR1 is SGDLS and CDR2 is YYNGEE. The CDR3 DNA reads TGTGCCAGCAGCCCGTTAATGAACACTGAAGCTTTCTTT. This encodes CASSPLMNTEAFF.

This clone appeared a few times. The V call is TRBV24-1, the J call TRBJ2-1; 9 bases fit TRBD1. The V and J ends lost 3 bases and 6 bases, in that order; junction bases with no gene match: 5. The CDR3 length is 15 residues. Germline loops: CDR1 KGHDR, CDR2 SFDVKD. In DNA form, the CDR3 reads TGTGCCACCAGTGATCCTTCGGGACAGGGCAATGAGCAGTTCTTC. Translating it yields CATSDPSGQGNEQFF.

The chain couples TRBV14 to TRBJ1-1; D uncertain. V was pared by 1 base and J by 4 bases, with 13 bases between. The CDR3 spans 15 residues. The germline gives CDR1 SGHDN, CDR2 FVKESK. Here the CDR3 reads CASSQVGWSGTEAFF. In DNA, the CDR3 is TGTGCCAGCAGCCAAGTTGGGTGGTCGGGCACTGAAGCTTTCTTT.

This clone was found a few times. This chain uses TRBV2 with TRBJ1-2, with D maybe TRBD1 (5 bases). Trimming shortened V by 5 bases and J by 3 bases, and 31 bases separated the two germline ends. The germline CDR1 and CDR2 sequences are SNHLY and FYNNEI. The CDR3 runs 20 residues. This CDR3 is CASSPSIWGPPQGGHYGYTF. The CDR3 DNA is TGTGCCAGCAGTCCATCAATTTGGGGACCTCCCCAGGGTGGGCACTATGGCTACACCTTC.

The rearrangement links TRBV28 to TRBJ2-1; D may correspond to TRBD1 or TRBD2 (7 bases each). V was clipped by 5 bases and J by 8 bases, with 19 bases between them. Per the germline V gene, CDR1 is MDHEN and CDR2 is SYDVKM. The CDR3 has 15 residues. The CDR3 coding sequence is TGTGCCAGCAGTACCCAGGGGGAGGGAACGGATGAGCAGTTCTTC. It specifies CASSTQGEGTDEQFF.

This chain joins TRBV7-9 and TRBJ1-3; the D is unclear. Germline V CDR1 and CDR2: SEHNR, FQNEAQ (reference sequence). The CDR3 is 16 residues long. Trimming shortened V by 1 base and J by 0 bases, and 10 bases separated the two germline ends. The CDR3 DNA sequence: TGTGCCAGCAGCTTAGGAAGGGTGGACTCTGGAAACACCATATATTTT. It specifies CASSLGRVDSGNTIYF.

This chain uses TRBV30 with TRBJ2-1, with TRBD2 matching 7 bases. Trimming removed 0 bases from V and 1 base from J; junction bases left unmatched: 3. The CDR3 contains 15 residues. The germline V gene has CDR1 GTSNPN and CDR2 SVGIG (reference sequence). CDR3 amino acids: CAWSVLGGSYNEQFF. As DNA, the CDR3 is TGTGCCTGGAGTGTACTGGGGGGGTCCTACAATGAGCAGTTCTTC.

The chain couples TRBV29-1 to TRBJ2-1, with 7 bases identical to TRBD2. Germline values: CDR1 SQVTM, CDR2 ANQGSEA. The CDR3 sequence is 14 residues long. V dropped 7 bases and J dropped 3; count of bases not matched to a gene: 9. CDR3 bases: TGCAGCGCTTCCAGCGGGAAGCGCTACAATGAGCAGTTCTTC. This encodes CSASSGKRYNEQFF.

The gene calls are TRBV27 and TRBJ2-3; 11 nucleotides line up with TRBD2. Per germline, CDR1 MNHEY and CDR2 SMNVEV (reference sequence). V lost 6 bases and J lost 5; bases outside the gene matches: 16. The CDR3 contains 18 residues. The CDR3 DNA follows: TGTGCCAGCAGATCTACTAAACTAGCGGGAGATGTTGGAGATACGCAGTATTTT. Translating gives CASRSTKLAGDVGDTQYF.

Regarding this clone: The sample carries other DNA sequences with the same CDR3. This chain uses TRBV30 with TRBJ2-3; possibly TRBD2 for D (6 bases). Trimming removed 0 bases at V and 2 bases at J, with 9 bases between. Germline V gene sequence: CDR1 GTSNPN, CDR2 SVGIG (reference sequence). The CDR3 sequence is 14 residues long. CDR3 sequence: CAWSVGGSTDTQYF. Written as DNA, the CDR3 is TGTGCCTGGAGTGTGGGGGGTTCCACAGATACGCAGTATTTT.

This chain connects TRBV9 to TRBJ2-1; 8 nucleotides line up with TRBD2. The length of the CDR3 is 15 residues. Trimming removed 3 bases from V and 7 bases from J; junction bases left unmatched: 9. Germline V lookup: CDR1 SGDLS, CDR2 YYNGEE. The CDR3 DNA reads TGTGCCAGCAGCGCGTCCGGGAGGGCCGGAAATGAGCAGTTCTTC. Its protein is CASSASGRAGNEQFF.

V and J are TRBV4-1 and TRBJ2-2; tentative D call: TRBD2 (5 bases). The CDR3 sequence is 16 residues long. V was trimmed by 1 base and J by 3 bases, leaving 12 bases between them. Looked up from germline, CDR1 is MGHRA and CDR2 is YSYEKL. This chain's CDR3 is CASSQVGRAYTGELFF. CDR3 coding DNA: TGCGCCAGCAGCCAAGTAGGGCGGGCCTACACCGGGGAGCTGTTTTTT.

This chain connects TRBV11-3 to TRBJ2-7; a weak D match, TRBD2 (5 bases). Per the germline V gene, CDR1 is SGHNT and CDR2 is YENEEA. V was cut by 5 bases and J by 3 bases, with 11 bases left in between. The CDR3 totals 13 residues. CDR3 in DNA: TGTGCCAGCAGCGTCGGGGAGAACTACGAGCAGTACTTC. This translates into CASSVGENYEQYF.

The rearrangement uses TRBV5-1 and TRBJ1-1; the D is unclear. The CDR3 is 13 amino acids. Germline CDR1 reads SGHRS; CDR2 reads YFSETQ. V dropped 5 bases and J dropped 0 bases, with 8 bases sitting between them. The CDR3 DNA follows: TGCGCCAGCAGTGGCATGTTGAACACTGAAGCTTTCTTT. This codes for CASSGMLNTEAFF.

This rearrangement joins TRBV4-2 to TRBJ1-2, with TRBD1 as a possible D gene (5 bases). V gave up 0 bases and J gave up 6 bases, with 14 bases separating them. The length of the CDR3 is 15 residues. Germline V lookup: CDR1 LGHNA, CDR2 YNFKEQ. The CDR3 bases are TGTGCCAGCAGCCAAGAGCCAGGGCTCATGGATGGCTACACCTTC. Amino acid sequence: CASSQEPGLMDGYTF.